Following are 26 T cell receptor beta chains from one sample sequenced in a study of blood T cell repertoires in COVID-19. Profiled with immunoSEQ multiplex PCR; TCRdb holds only in-frame clones, not every one. The table includes about 200,000 clones, over 75% detected once. Sequenced input: peripheral blood. These receptors originate from a person aged 70 to 79 with COVID-19, enrolled during active disease.

This clone has a handful of counts. CDR3 region: CASRHNYGYTF. CDR3 nucleotides: TGTGCCAGCAGACATAACTATGGCTACACCTTC. The rearrangement links TRBV25-1 to TRBJ1-2; D uncertain. The CDR3 length is 11 residues. V was shortened by 6 bases and J by 1 base, with 3 bases between the two germline ends. In germline, CDR1 is MGHDK, CDR2 SYGVNS.

The chain uses TRBV19 and TRBJ1-2; no reliable D call. V lost 5 bases and J lost 8, with 12 bases in between. There are 12 residues in the CDR3. Germline V gives CDR1 LNHDA, CDR2 SQIVND (reference sequence). CDR3 loop: CASSARDYGYTF. CDR3 in DNA: TGTGCCAGTAGTGCGCGGGATTACGGCTACACCTTC.

There are a few counts of this clone. The chain has TRBV7-9 and TRBJ2-6; the D gene is possibly TRBD2 (6 bases). Germline CDR1 reads SEHNR; CDR2 reads FQNEAQ (reference sequence). V was trimmed by 1 base and J by 4 bases, leaving 14 bases between them. The CDR3 loop spans 17 amino acids. CDR3 in DNA: TGTGCCAGCAGCTTAGGCGGGACCGGGGTCGGGGCCAACGTCCTGACTTTC. This translates into CASSLGGTGVGANVLTF.

This clone was found once. This chain joins TRBV5-4 and TRBJ2-2; a possible D gene is TRBD1 (6 bases). V was pared by 3 bases and J by 2 bases, with 17 bases between. The CDR3 sequence is 17 residues long. The germline V gene has CDR1 SGHNT and CDR2 YYREEE (reference sequence). The CDR3 loop is CASSSYRVPLNTGELFF. The CDR3 DNA is TGTGCCAGCAGCTCCTACAGGGTCCCTTTAAACACCGGGGAGCTGTTTTTT.

In DNA form, the CDR3 reads TGTGCCAGCAAGGGACAGGGAGATTCACCCCTCCACTTT. Residues: CASKGQGDSPLHF. The chain couples TRBV2 to TRBJ1-6; 9 bases map to TRBD1. V gave up 7 bases and J gave up 8 bases; unmatched junction bases: 3. This CDR3 has 13 amino acids. CDR1 and CDR2 from the germline V gene are SNHLY and FYNNEI.

This clone has a single count. The chain joins TRBV5-1 to TRBJ1-4, with TRBD1 identical over 11 bases. Germline V gene lookup returns CDR1 SGHRS and CDR2 YFSETQ. The length of the CDR3 is 19 residues. Trimming cost V 0 bases and J 7 bases; bases outside gene matches: 14. The CDR3 DNA follows: TGCGCCAGCAGCTTGGGGAATCGAGGGGACAGGGGGGCATCTGAAAAACTGTTTTTT. This gives the protein CASSLGNRGDRGASEKLFF.

The J gene is TRBJ2-1, the V gene TRBV5-5, with D possibly being TRBD1 (5 bases). V lost 4 bases to trimming and J lost 7 bases, with 15 bases between them. The CDR3 is made up of 14 amino acids. Germline V gene lookup returns CDR1 SGHKS and CDR2 YYEKEE (reference sequence). The CDR3 bases are TGTGCCAGCAGCCTCATCTCAGGGTTAAATGAGCAGTTCTTC. Encoded protein: CASSLISGLNEQFF.

In DNA form, the CDR3 reads TGTGCCAGCAGCTTAGTTGCGGGAGACACAGATACGCAGTATTTT. It translates to CASSLVAGDTDTQYF. The chain uses TRBV7-9 and TRBJ2-3; 7 positions match TRBD2. The length of the CDR3 is 15 residues. Germline values: CDR1 SEHNR, CDR2 FQNEAQ (reference sequence). V gave up 1 base and J gave up 2 bases; unmatched junction bases: 3. The entire variable domain, with the rest obtained from reference TRBV7-9 and TRBJ2-3, is as follows: DTGVSQNPRHKITKRGQNVTFRCDPISEHNRLYWYRQTLGQGPEFLTYFQNEAQLEKSRLLSDRFSAERPKGSFSTLEIQRTEQGDSAMYLCASSLVAGDTDTQYFGPGTRLTVL.

This chain connects TRBV28 to TRBJ1-2, with 8 bases that match TRBD1. In germline, CDR1 is MDHEN, CDR2 SYDVKM. This CDR3 has 14 residues. With 5 bases clipped from V and 7 bases from J, the junction kept 9 bases outside the gene matches. The CDR3 is CASSNPGQVGGYTF. The CDR3 region has the DNA TGTGCCAGCAGTAATCCGGGACAGGTGGGTGGCTACACCTTC.

This clone was seen just once. This chain uses TRBV19 with TRBJ1-1, with D maybe TRBD1 (5 bases). This CDR3 is 16 amino acids long. Trimming shortened V by 6 bases and J by 2 bases, and 19 bases separated the two germline ends. The V gene's germline CDR1 is LNHDA and CDR2 SQIVND (reference sequence). In DNA form, the CDR3 reads TGTGCCAGTAGACGCGAGGCGACAGCTACTAACACTGAAGCTTTCTTT. Translation gives CASRREATATNTEAFF. Combining the CDR3 with reference TRBV19 and TRBJ1-1 gives the whole variable domain DGGITQSPKYLFRKEGQNVTLSCEQNLNHDAMYWYRQDPGQGLRLIYYSQIVNDFQKGDIAEGYSVSREKKESFPLTVTSAQKNPTAFYLCASRREATATNTEAFFGQGTRLTVV.

This chain links TRBV14 with TRBJ1-3; weak D call: TRBD1 (5 bases). V dropped 7 bases and J dropped 4 bases, with 14 bases sitting between them. Per the germline V gene, CDR1 is SGHDN and CDR2 is FVKESK. The CDR3 spans 14 residues. The CDR3, as DNA: TGTGCCAGCAATGAGGCGGGGGGAGGAAACACCATATATTTT. Amino acids: CASNEAGGGNTIYF.

The chain has TRBV27 and TRBJ1-1; tentative D call: TRBD1 (5 bases). This CDR3 contains 14 residues. V was shortened by 7 bases and J by 3 bases, with 15 bases between the two germline ends. Germline CDR1 reads MNHEY; CDR2 reads SMNVEV (reference sequence). In nucleotides, the CDR3 is TGTGCCAGCAATAAAATGGCGGGGGACACTGAAGCTTTCTTT. Encoded protein: CASNKMAGDTEAFF.

The V gene is TRBV29-1, the J gene TRBJ2-7; tentative D call: TRBD2 (7 bases). This CDR3 is 14 amino acids long. Trimming removed 5 bases from V and 4 bases from J, with 18 bases in between. CDR1 and CDR2 from the germline V gene are SQVTM and ANQGSEA. The CDR3 nucleotides read TGCAGCGTTTCGGGAACGGGGGGCACGTACGAGCAGTACTTC. As protein: CSVSGTGGTYEQYF.

The DNA for the CDR3 is TGTGCCAGCAGAGGACTATTAAACACCGGGGAGCTGTTTTTT. Its translation is CASRGLLNTGELFF. V gene TRBV6-5 combines with J gene TRBJ2-2; a possible D gene is TRBD2 (6 bases). CDR3 length equals 14 residues. The germline V gene has CDR1 MNHEY and CDR2 SVGAGI. V dropped 6 bases and J dropped 2 bases, with 10 bases sitting between them.

The chain couples TRBV2 to TRBJ1-1; no definite D call. The CDR3 covers 13 residues. CDR1 is SNHLY, CDR2 FYNNEI, per germline. V was cut by 8 bases and J by 2 bases, with 12 bases left in between. The CDR3 region is CASSFRGNTEAFF. CDR3 nucleotides: TGTGCCAGCTCCTTTCGGGGTAACACTGAAGCTTTCTTT.

The V gene is TRBV19, the J gene TRBJ2-3, with 12 bases identical to TRBD2. Germline V CDR1 and CDR2: LNHDA, SQIVND (reference sequence). V lost 3 bases and J lost 0; bases outside the gene matches: 1. The CDR3 totals 16 residues. Here the CDR3 reads CASSIGTSGSTDTQYF. CDR3 DNA sequence: TGTGCCAGTAGTATTGGGACTAGCGGGAGCACAGATACGCAGTATTTT.

The chain couples TRBV28 to TRBJ2-2, with TRBD2 matching over 14 bases. Germline V gene lookup returns CDR1 MDHEN and CDR2 SYDVKM. The CDR3 is made up of 18 amino acids. V gave up 3 bases and J gave up 1 base; unmatched junction bases: 4. The CDR3: CASSFFGLAGGNTGELFF. The CDR3 region has the DNA TGTGCCAGCAGTTTCTTCGGACTAGCGGGAGGGAACACCGGGGAGCTGTTTTTT.

For this clone: The sample has other DNA sequences that encode this CDR3 too. The gene calls are TRBV27 and TRBJ2-1; perhaps TRBD2 as D (5 bases). CDR1 MNHEY and CDR2 SMNVEV come from the germline V gene (reference sequence). This CDR3 comprises 14 residues. V lost 3 bases to trimming and J lost 4 bases, with 10 bases between them. The CDR3 DNA sequence: TGTGCCAGCAGTTTGTATCGGACTTACAATGAGCAGTTCTTC. It is translated as CASSLYRTYNEQFF.

This clone was observed a handful of times. This chain joins TRBV6-6 and TRBJ1-2, with no clear D. The ends were cut back, 5 bases at V and 5 bases at J, with 18 bases in the middle. CDR3 length equals 15 residues. The V gene's germline CDR1 is MNHNY and CDR2 SVGAGI (reference sequence). The CDR3 nucleotides read TGTGCCAGCAGTGACGACCCATTAACGGGGTATGGCTACACCTTC. It translates to CASSDDPLTGYGYTF.

The V gene is TRBV7-3, the J gene TRBJ2-6, with D hard to call. V was shortened by 2 bases and J by 4 bases, with 3 bases between the two germline ends. This CDR3 is 13 amino acids long. Germline V gives CDR1 SGHTA, CDR2 FQGTGA. The CDR3 reads CASSLPGANVLTF. CDR3 nucleotides: TGTGCCAGCAGCTTACCGGGGGCCAACGTCCTGACTTTC.

The chain employs TRBV5-5 and TRBJ1-2; D not resolved. V dropped 4 bases and J dropped 0 bases, with 13 bases sitting between them. Germline CDR1 reads SGHKS; CDR2 reads YYEKEE (reference sequence). CDR3 length: 15 amino acids. The CDR3 is CASSVDVTTNYGYTF. CDR3 bases: TGTGCCAGCAGCGTGGACGTTACTACTAACTATGGCTACACCTTC.

This clone was picked up one time. The chain couples TRBV12-3 or TRBV12-4 to TRBJ1-5; D is perhaps TRBD1 (6 bases). The CDR3 has 13 amino acids. Trimming took off 6 bases at V and 7 bases at J, with 13 bases between the two ends. This CDR3 reads CASSLGGAQPQHF. As DNA, the CDR3 is TGTGCCAGCAGCCTGGGGGGGGCCCAGCCCCAGCATTTT.

The sample holds one count of this clone. V and J are TRBV5-1 and TRBJ1-5; 9 bases map to TRBD1. V dropped 4 bases and J dropped 7; count of bases not matched to a gene: 15. This CDR3 is built from 17 residues. Looked up from germline, CDR1 is SGHRS and CDR2 is YFSETQ. Here the CDR3 DNA reads TGCGCCAGCAGCCTGGACGTCGGGACAGGGTATGGGCAGCCCCAGCATTTT. Its translation: CASSLDVGTGYGQPQHF.

The chain recombines TRBV3-1 (or the pseudogene TRBV3-2) with TRBJ1-1; no reliable D call. This CDR3 is 13 amino acids long. V lost 1 base and J 9 bases, leaving 12 bases between the germline ends. Germline loops: CDR1 LGHDT, CDR2 YNNKEL (reference sequence). CDR3 nucleotide sequence: TGTGCCAGCAGCCAAGTGTCAGCGGATAAAGCTTTCTTT. This codes for CASSQVSADKAFF.

The CDR3 here is CASSERTGINEQYF. The CDR3 nucleotides read TGTGCCAGCAGTGAAAGGACAGGGATAAACGAGCAGTACTTC. The J gene is TRBJ2-7, the V gene TRBV2; 8 bases are shared with TRBD1. There are 14 residues in the CDR3. Germline CDR1 is SNHLY and CDR2 is FYNNEI. With 2 bases clipped from V and 5 bases from J, the junction kept 5 bases outside the gene matches.

The chain employs TRBV9 and TRBJ1-3; D gene unclear. The length of the CDR3 is 15 residues. CDR1 is SGDLS, CDR2 YYNGEE, per germline. V lost 0 bases and J 0 bases, leaving 7 bases between the germline ends. CDR3 nucleotides: TGTGCCAGCAGCGTAGCTCCCGTCTCTGGAAACACCATATATTTT. The encoded protein is CASSVAPVSGNTIYF.